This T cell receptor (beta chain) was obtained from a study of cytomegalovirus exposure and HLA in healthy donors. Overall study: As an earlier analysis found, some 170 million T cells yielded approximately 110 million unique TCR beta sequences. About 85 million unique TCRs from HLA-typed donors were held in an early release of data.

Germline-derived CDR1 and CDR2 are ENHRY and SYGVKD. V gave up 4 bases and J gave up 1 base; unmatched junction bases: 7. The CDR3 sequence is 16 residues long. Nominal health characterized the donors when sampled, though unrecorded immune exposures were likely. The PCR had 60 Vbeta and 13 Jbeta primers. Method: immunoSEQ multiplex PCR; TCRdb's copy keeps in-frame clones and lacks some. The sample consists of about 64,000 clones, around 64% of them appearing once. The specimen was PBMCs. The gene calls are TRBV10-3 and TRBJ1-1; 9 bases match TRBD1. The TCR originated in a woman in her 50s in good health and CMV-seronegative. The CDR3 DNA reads TGTGCCATCAGTGGTACCGGGACAGGGAAGAACACTGAAGCTTTCTTT. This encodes CAISGTGTGKNTEAFF.